This T cell receptor beta chain emerged from a study of cytomegalovirus exposure and HLA in healthy donors. Study summary: A previous analysis identified more than 100 million unique TCR beta sequences derived from 180 million or so T cells. Around 80 million unique TCR sequences came from HLA-typed donors in an early release. Study-level points and caveats: As a later analysis showed, several of the most significant clusters appeared to be linked to common viral pathogens. Rarity held for most TCR sequences, but there were some public TCRs that occurred in many donors.

With regard to this clone: What it recognizes is unknown.

Use of 60 Vbeta and 13 Jbeta primers characterized the PCR. The repertoire was sequenced with immunoSEQ multiplex PCR; TCRdb's copy has only in-frame clones and lacks some. Among 100,000 or so clones listed, roughly 79% were seen once. Germline V CDR1 and CDR2: SNHLY, FYNNEI. CDR3 length: 15 residues. With 6 bases clipped from V and 2 bases from J, the junction kept 6 bases outside the gene matches. The sequenced material came from PBMCs. This sequence joins TRBV2 and TRBJ2-1; 8 bases line up with TRBD1. This clonotype originated in a man aged 40-50 years in good health and CMV-seronegative. The CDR3 sequence is CASSLTGDPYNEQFF. The CDR3 region has the DNA TGTGCCAGCAGCCTGACAGGGGACCCCTACAATGAGCAGTTCTTC.